The 25 T cell receptor beta chains reported below all come from one sample, sequenced in a study of regulatory T cells in long-lasting Graves disease. Time point defined: newly diagnosed GD, antithyroid drugs for less than 3 months. There was RNA extracted from PBMCs, and the TCR library was made from it. Building the TCR beta libraries relied on iRepertoire HTBI primers, and CDR3 regions underwent Arm-PCR. Via MiXCR, TCRdb re-called the multiplex PCR reads, giving one row per CDR3 protein. The sample holds some 330,000 distinct CDR3 sequences, approximately 12% seen once. The data were also submitted as part of a second study, on T cells in Graves' hyperthyroidism and ophthalmopathy.

The material was peripheral blood mononuclear cells (PBMCs), obtained at new diagnosis, from a patient treated with antithyroid drugs. These receptors came from a woman younger than 30 with Graves disease.

This clonotype came up many times. The chain has TRBV11-2 and TRBJ1-2; D is possibly TRBD1 (5 bases). The germline V and J ends were trimmed by 4 bases and 0 bases, with 18 bases remaining between them. The CDR3 contains 17 residues. The V gene's germline CDR1 is SGHAT and CDR2 FQNNGV. CDR3 protein: CASSSPFSDKSNYGYTF. For the CDR3, the DNA is TGTGCCAGCAGCTCCCCCTTTTCGGACAAGTCTAACTATGGCTACACCTTC.

This clonotype was observed many times. The J gene is TRBJ1-1, the V gene TRBV10-3; TRBD1 is a possible D gene (5 bases). Looked up from germline, CDR1 is ENHRY and CDR2 is SYGVKD. The CDR3 consists of 16 residues. V was shortened by 6 bases and J by 10 bases, with 27 bases between the two germline ends. The CDR3 coding sequence is TGTGCCATCAGCGAAGCCAGTTTATATGGTCAGGGACGAGCTTTCTTT. Its protein is CAISEASLYGQGRAFF.

The V and J genes are TRBV4-2 and TRBJ1-5; D is uncertain. From germline, CDR1 is LGHNA and CDR2 YNFKEQ. V was pared by 0 bases and J by 6 bases, with 3 bases between. This CDR3 spans 12 amino acids. The CDR3 spells CASSQDGQPQHF. CDR3 nucleotides: TGTGCCAGCAGCCAAGATGGTCAGCCCCAGCATTTT.

The V and J genes are TRBV19 and TRBJ2-7; 10 bases are a match to TRBD1. This CDR3 contains 16 residues. The V gene's germline CDR1 is LNHDA and CDR2 SQIVND (reference sequence). V trimming: 6 bases; J trimming: 0 bases; junction bases outside the gene matches: 8. The CDR3 DNA reads as TGTGCCAGTAGACGACAGGGGGCTGAAAGCTCCTACGAGCAGTACTTC. This gives the protein CASRRQGAESSYEQYF.

This clonotype was seen ten or more times. This sequence joins TRBV10-3 and TRBJ2-5; 7 nucleotides match TRBD2. CDR1 and CDR2 from the germline V gene are ENHRY and SYGVKD. CDR3 size: 15 residues. V was pared by 5 bases and J by 4 bases, with 10 bases of the junction left unmatched. The CDR3 is CAISWEAGRGETQYF. The CDR3 nucleotides read TGTGCCATCAGTTGGGAGGCGGGGAGGGGAGAGACCCAGTACTTC.

The rearrangement uses TRBV7-2 and TRBJ2-5; 11 nucleotides agree with TRBD2. J was trimmed by 5 bases and V by 3 bases; bases with no gene match: 5. The CDR3 covers 15 residues. Looked up from germline, CDR1 is SGHTA and CDR2 is FQGNSA. This CDR3 is CASSFTSGSGETQYF. The DNA of the CDR3 is TGTGCCAGCAGCTTCACTAGCGGGAGCGGGGAGACCCAGTACTTC. Supplemented by reference TRBV7-2 and TRBJ2-5, the full variable domain reads GAGVSQSPSNKVTEKGKDVELRCDPISGHTALYWYRQSLGQGLEFLIYFQGNSAPDKSGLPSDRFSAERTGGSVSTLTIQRTQQEDSAVYLCASSFTSGSGETQYFGPGTRLLVL.

There are many counts of this clonotype. CDR3 protein: CASSESLGSVGAGELFF. The DNA of the CDR3 is TGTGCCAGCAGTGAATCGTTAGGGTCGGTTGGGGCCGGGGAGCTGTTTTTT. The chain uses TRBV25-1 and TRBJ2-2, with D unclear. Trimming removed 1 base at V and 6 bases at J, with 18 bases between. The CDR3 runs to 17 residues. Germline V gene data show CDR1 as MGHDK and CDR2 as SYGVNS.

The chain has TRBV14 and TRBJ2-7; 8 bases fit TRBD2. J lost 3 bases, V lost 1 base, and 11 bases had no gene match. CDR1 SGHDN and CDR2 FVKESK come from the germline V gene. The CDR3 consists of 17 residues. In DNA form, the CDR3 reads TGTGCCAGCAGCCAAGGCCCGGGGGGGATTGCCCTCTACGAGCAGTACTTC. Its translation: CASSQGPGGIALYEQYF.

In this sample, this clonotype turned up a few times. The genes are TRBV18 and TRBJ2-7; 8 positions match TRBD2. This CDR3 spans 15 amino acids. Germline V lookup: CDR1 KGHSH, CDR2 LQKENI. V trimming: 5 bases; J trimming: 1 base; junction bases outside the gene matches: 7. This chain's CDR3 is CASSGQAGASYEQYF. CDR3 DNA: TGTGCCAGCTCAGGGCAAGCGGGGGCGTCCTACGAGCAGTACTTC.

There are a few counts of this clonotype. This chain joins TRBV7-9 and TRBJ2-7, with D perhaps TRBD2 (5 bases). This CDR3 comprises 12 residues. The V end lost 4 bases, the J end lost 3 bases, and 7 bases lay between the germline ends. CDR1 is SEHNR and CDR2 is FQNEAQ in the germline V gene (reference sequence). The CDR3 loop is CASSSDFYEQYF. CDR3 coding DNA: TGTGCCAGCAGCTCGGACTTCTACGAGCAGTACTTC.

There are many counts of this clonotype. The chain uses TRBV11-2 and TRBJ2-1; the D call may be TRBD1 or TRBD2 (6 bases each). Per the germline V gene, CDR1 is SGHAT and CDR2 is FQNNGV. Trimming took off 2 bases at V and 5 bases at J, with 13 bases between the two ends. The CDR3 sequence is 15 residues long. CDR3 in amino acids: CASSLRSGAHNEQFF. CDR3 nucleotide sequence: TGTGCCAGCAGCTTAAGGTCGGGGGCACACAATGAGCAGTTCTTC.

This clonotype was detected a few times. The junction does not match germline at one end; this may be a read error. Here the CDR3 reads CASSFGREQGTQYF. The CDR3 coding sequence is TGTGCCAGCAGTTTCGGGAGAGAACAAGGGACCCAGTACTTC. The V call is TRBV12-3 or TRBV12-4, the J call TRBJ2-5; D perhaps matches TRBD2 (6 bases). The CDR3 sequence is 14 residues long.

This clonotype occurred many times. The chain recombines TRBV13 with TRBJ2-2; D is perhaps TRBD1 (5 bases). CDR3 size: 15 residues. V was cut by 2 bases and J by 5 bases, with 12 bases left in between. CDR1 is PRHDT and CDR2 is FYEKMQ in the germline V gene (reference sequence). The CDR3 DNA reads TGTGCCAGCAGCTTAAGTCCAGGGTTGACCGGGGAGCTGTTTTTT. This codes for CASSLSPGLTGELFF.

This clonotype was counted many times. The chain combines TRBV12-3 or TRBV12-4 with TRBJ2-7; TRBD1 is a possible D gene (5 bases). V dropped 4 bases and J dropped 3 bases, with 7 bases sitting between them. The CDR3 loop spans 12 amino acids. The CDR3 DNA follows: TGTGCCAGCAGTTCAGGGATCTACGAGCAGTACTTC. This codes for CASSSGIYEQYF.

This clonotype has a handful of counts. The V call is TRBV5-4, the J call TRBJ2-3, with 13 nucleotides matching TRBD2. V shed 1 base, J shed 0 bases, and the junction held 8 bases outside the gene matches. CDR3 length: 19 amino acids. The germline V gene encodes CDR1 SGHNT and CDR2 YYREEE (reference sequence). This CDR3 reads CASSLKGTSGAASTDTQYF. CDR3 bases: TGTGCCAGCAGCTTGAAGGGGACTAGCGGGGCAGCTAGCACAGATACGCAGTATTTT. The variable domain in full, with the rest retrieved from reference TRBV5-4 and TRBJ2-3, is ETGVTQSPTHLIKTRGQQVTLRCSSQSGHNTVSWYQQALGQGPQFIFQYYREEENGRGNFPPRFSGLQFPNYSSELNVNALELDDSALYLCASSLKGTSGAASTDTQYFGPGTRLTVL.

The sample holds a few counts of this clonotype. The chain combines TRBV7-2 with TRBJ1-4, with D possibly TRBD1 on 5 matching bases. CDR1 SGHTA and CDR2 FQGNSA come from the germline V gene. The CDR3 extends over 13 amino acids. Trimming pared 1 base from V and 12 bases from J, leaving 12 bases between. As DNA, the CDR3 is TGTGCCAGCAGCTTAGTGAGGGGTGGGGAACTGTTTTTT. Its protein product is CASSLVRGGELFF.

This clonotype was counted only a few times. The chain couples TRBV6-2 or TRBV6-3 to TRBJ2-1, with D maybe TRBD2 (7 bases). The V end lost 4 bases, the J end lost 4 bases, and 14 bases lay between the germline ends. The germline CDR1 and CDR2 sequences are MNHEY and SVGEGT. There are 15 residues in the CDR3. Written as DNA, the CDR3 is TGTGCCAGCAGTTTAGGGGGGGACGTTTACAATGAGCAGTTCTTC. Translating it yields CASSLGGDVYNEQFF.

This clonotype was seen ten or more times. The chain uses TRBV11-2 and TRBJ1-1; D is ambiguous. Germline V gene lookup returns CDR1 SGHAT and CDR2 FQNNGV. V was shortened by 1 base and J by 8 bases, with 8 bases between the two germline ends. The CDR3 has 12 amino acids. CDR3 sequence reads: CASSLVRAEAFF. The DNA of the CDR3 is TGTGCCAGCAGCTTAGTTAGGGCAGAAGCTTTCTTT.

This clonotype was detected ten times or more. The chain recombines TRBV24-1 with TRBJ2-7; tentatively, D is TRBD1 (5 bases). V dropped 6 bases and J dropped 3 bases, with 11 bases sitting between them. The CDR3 spans 13 residues. Germline V gene data show CDR1 as KGHDR and CDR2 as SFDVKD. CDR3 residues: CATSPRDNYEQYF. In nucleotides, the CDR3 is TGTGCCACCAGTCCCAGGGATAACTACGAGCAGTACTTC.

In its sample, this clonotype was seen many times. V usage is TRBV6-1 and J usage is TRBJ2-1; D uncertain. The CDR3 spans 14 residues. Deletions cut 5 bases from V and 4 bases from J, with 12 bases between. Germline values: CDR1 MNHNS, CDR2 SASEGT. The CDR3 DNA reads as TGTGCCAGCAGTCGCAACGAGGAGTACAATGAGCAGTTCTTC. This codes for CASSRNEEYNEQFF.

This clonotype has ten or more counts. A junction end diverges from the germline sequence, so it may reflect a read error. This rearrangement joins TRBV3-1 to TRBJ1-1; no firm D call. The CDR3 covers 9 residues. Germline CDR1 is LGHDT and CDR2 is YNNKEL (reference sequence). The CDR3: CASSQVFSF. The CDR3 DNA follows: TGTGCCAGCAGCCAAGTTTTCAGTTTT.

The sample holds many counts of this clonotype. This chain links TRBV18 with TRBJ2-1; D is tentatively TRBD1 or TRBD2 (5 bases each). This CDR3 has 14 amino acids. The germline gives CDR1 KGHSH, CDR2 LQKENI. Between the trimmed V and J ends, which lost 3 bases and 8 bases, there was a span of 14 bases. The CDR3 loop reads CASSPGFVGDEQFF. CDR3 DNA: TGTGCCAGCTCACCGGGATTTGTGGGGGATGAGCAGTTCTTC.

About this clonotype itself: This could be a read error, since a much larger clone is one nucleotide away. This is likely a read error, given that the CDR3 carries no conserved phenylalanine or tryptophan at its end. The V gene is TRBV11-2, the J gene TRBJ1-4; 7 bases map to TRBD1. This CDR3 comprises 16 residues. Trimming at V came to 5 bases and at J to 1 base, leaving 7 bases not matched to a gene. Germline V gives CDR1 SGHAT, CDR2 FQNNGV. The CDR3 DNA reads TGTGCCAGCAGCGGGGGCAGGGGGTTAACTAATGAAAAACTGTTTCTT. Its protein is CASSGGRGLTNEKLFL.

Concerning this clonotype: A much larger clone is a single base away; this may be a read error. The chain links TRBV7-2 to TRBJ1-2; D perhaps matches TRBD1 (5 bases). This CDR3 is 10 amino acids long. Germline loops: CDR1 SGHTA, CDR2 FQGNSA. CDR3: CASGDYDYTF. The CDR3 DNA follows: TGTGCCAGCGGGGACTATGACTACACCTTC. The complete variable domain, with remaining parts taken from reference TRBV7-2 and TRBJ1-2, reads GAGVSQSPSNKVTEKGKDVELRCDPISGHTALYWYRQSLGQGLEFLIYFQGNSAPDKSGLPSDRFSAERTGGSVSTLTIQRTQQEDSAVYLCASGDYDYTFGSGTRLTVV.

This clonotype was recorded many times. The rearrangement joins TRBV27 to TRBJ2-2; 7 nucleotides match TRBD2. The CDR3 runs to 15 residues. Unmatched junction bases numbered 5, after V lost 2 bases and J lost 5 bases. Germline CDR1 MNHEY, CDR2 SMNVEV (reference sequence). The CDR3 loop reads CASSLIGGITGELFF. CDR3 sequence (DNA): TGTGCCAGCAGTTTAATCGGGGGGATAACCGGGGAGCTGTTTTTT.